This T cell receptor beta chain is drawn from a study of cytomegalovirus exposure and HLA in healthy donors. The PCR contained 60 Vbeta and 13 Jbeta primers. Clones were read by immunoSEQ multiplex PCR, and TCRdb kept only the in-frame ones, dropping some. This table has just over 80,000 clones, under 80% appearing once. Notes on this clone: As yet, its antigen is unknown.

Study observations and caveats: CMV antigen specificity was confirmed in vitro for a few CMV-associated chains.

With 1 base removed from V and 1 base from J, the gap between germline ends came to 12 bases. This CDR3 has 16 amino acids. Germline values: CDR1 SGHDT, CDR2 YYEEEE. The sample taken for sequencing was PBMCs. The chain combines TRBV5-6 with TRBJ1-5; tentative D call: TRBD1 (6 bases). The receptor was derived from a man aged 18 to 29 in good health and CMV-seropositive. The CDR3 here is CASSLWGRGSNQPQHF. The CDR3 DNA sequence: TGTGCCAGCAGCTTGTGGGGCAGGGGAAGCAATCAGCCCCAGCATTTT.